The 19 T cell receptor beta chains in this list originate from one sample, sequenced in a study of blood T cell repertoires in COVID-19. The method was immunoSEQ multiplex PCR; TCRdb's version includes in-frame clones alone and lacks a portion of them. The data show about 250,000 clones, with 85% to 90% seen just once and around 1.8% held by the top ten. The sequenced sample was PBMCs or T cells enriched from blood (not recorded which). The source of these receptors is a man between 35 and 55 years old who had recovered from COVID-19.

The V call is TRBV3-1 (or the pseudogene TRBV3-2), the J call TRBJ2-5; possible D gene TRBD2, 5 bases. V was trimmed by 0 bases and J by 5 bases, leaving 10 bases between them. CDR3 length: 14 residues. CDR1 and CDR2 (germline): LGHDT, YNNKEL (reference sequence). The CDR3, as DNA: TGTGCCAGCAGCCAAGACCTAGCCGCGGAGACCCAGTACTTC. Protein product: CASSQDLAAETQYF.

This chain joins TRBV7-3 and TRBJ2-3; TRBD1 might be the D (6 bases). Per germline, CDR1 SGHTA and CDR2 FQGTGA. V shed 6 bases and J shed 0 bases, with 16 bases lying between them. The CDR3 covers 16 residues. CDR3 nucleotides: TGTGCCAGCAGTCGAAGTCCAGGGGCTAGCACAGATACGCAGTATTTT. Protein product: CASSRSPGASTDTQYF.

This clone was seen a handful of times. The chain is built from TRBV5-6 and TRBJ1-2; TRBD1 might be the D (6 bases). Trimming removed 0 bases from V and 3 bases from J, with 12 bases in between. Germline V gives CDR1 SGHDT, CDR2 YYEEEE. The CDR3 is 15 residues long. The CDR3 protein is CASSLVVTGDYGYTF. In DNA, the CDR3 is TGTGCCAGCAGCTTGGTAGTGACAGGAGACTATGGCTACACCTTC.

The chain is built from TRBV7-9 and TRBJ1-1; 8 nucleotides line up with TRBD1. Germline V gene sequence: CDR1 SEHNR, CDR2 FQNEAQ (reference sequence). V shed 2 bases and J 3 bases; nucleotides not matched to a gene: 5. The CDR3 has 15 residues. The CDR3 region has the DNA TGTGCCAGCAGCTTAAGACAGGGGCACGACACTGAAGCTTTCTTT. The encoded protein is CASSLRQGHDTEAFF.

The chain joins TRBV3-1 (or the pseudogene TRBV3-2) to TRBJ2-2; D gene ambiguous. The CDR3 runs to 13 residues. V was clipped by 2 bases and J by 6 bases, with 7 bases between them. CDR1 LGHDT and CDR2 YNNKEL come from the germline V gene (reference sequence). The CDR3 protein is CASSQQTAGELFF. The CDR3 nucleotides read TGTGCCAGCAGCCAACAAACGGCCGGGGAGCTGTTTTTT.

The chain links TRBV7-9 to TRBJ2-7; no clear D gene. This CDR3 contains 19 residues. Germline loops: CDR1 SEHNR, CDR2 FQNEAQ (reference sequence). Between the trimmed V and J ends, which lost 2 bases and 1 base, there was a span of 24 bases. CDR3 DNA: TGTGCCAGCAGCTTATCAGGTTCATCCTCCAGGCGAAGTTCCTACGAGCAGTACTTC. It codes for CASSLSGSSSRRSSYEQYF.

The gene calls are TRBV3-1 (or the pseudogene TRBV3-2) and TRBJ2-1; 12 bases map to TRBD2. This CDR3 is built from 17 residues. CDR1 is LGHDT and CDR2 is YNNKEL in the germline V gene (reference sequence). Trimming took 4 bases from V and 6 from J; bases not matched to a gene: 10. The CDR3 region is CASSPPYTTSGSNEQFF. In nucleotides, the CDR3 is TGTGCCAGCAGCCCCCCATACACGACTAGCGGGAGCAATGAGCAGTTCTTC.

The V gene is TRBV20-1, the J gene TRBJ2-1, with 9 bases fitting TRBD1. This CDR3 has 14 residues. CDR1 and CDR2 from the germline V gene are DFQATT and SNEGSKA (reference sequence). V was pared by 3 bases and J by 5 bases, with 5 bases of the junction left unmatched. The CDR3 region has the DNA TGCAGTGCTAGTACAGGGGGCTACGACAATGAGCAGTTCTTC. Translating it yields CSASTGGYDNEQFF.

The V gene is TRBV14, the J gene TRBJ1-2; 8 bases map to TRBD1. Trimming at V came to 4 bases and at J to 4 bases, leaving 5 bases not matched to a gene. CDR1 is SGHDN, CDR2 FVKESK, per germline. The CDR3 loop spans 14 amino acids. CDR3 coding DNA: TGTGCCAGCAGCCCGATCGGGACAGGCTATGGCTACACCTTC. The encoded protein is CASSPIGTGYGYTF.

The V gene is TRBV2, the J gene TRBJ1-5; unclear D gene. The CDR3 covers 13 residues. V lost 6 bases to trimming and J lost 4 bases, with 10 bases between them. The germline V gene encodes CDR1 SNHLY and CDR2 FYNNEI. In nucleotides, the CDR3 is TGTGCCAGCAGCTGGGGAGAGAATCAGCCCCAGCATTTT. Its protein is CASSWGENQPQHF.

This chain connects TRBV19 to TRBJ2-7, with a possible D match to TRBD2 (6 bases). The CDR3 is 14 residues long. Trimming took 10 bases from V and 3 from J, leaving 19 bases between them. Germline CDR1 reads LNHDA; CDR2 reads SQIVND (reference sequence). The CDR3 region has the DNA TGTGCCACCGAGACGCGGGGCGCGTTCTACGAGCAGTACTTC. This codes for CATETRGAFYEQYF.

The gene calls are TRBV4-1 and TRBJ2-1; 11 bases map to TRBD2. Germline assignment: CDR1 MGHRA and CDR2 YSYEKL. J gave up 8 bases and V 0 bases, and 6 bases lay outside the gene matches. This CDR3 contains 16 residues. CDR3 residues: CASSQDGSGGAHEQFF. The DNA of the CDR3 is TGCGCCAGCAGCCAAGATGGTAGCGGGGGGGCCCATGAGCAGTTCTTC.

The rearrangement uses TRBV30 and TRBJ1-3; D may be TRBD1 (5 bases). Trimming stripped 5 bases from V and 6 bases from J, with 17 bases between. Germline V CDR1 and CDR2: GTSNPN, SVGIG (reference sequence). This CDR3 region has 14 residues. The CDR3 region has the DNA TGTGCCTGGGTTGACCGGGGGGGTCTAAACACCATATATTTT. Translation: CAWVDRGGLNTIYF. Drawing the rest from reference TRBV30 and TRBJ1-3, the complete variable domain is SQTIHQWPATLVQPVGSPLSLECTVEGTSNPNLYWYRQAAGRGLQLLFYSVGIGQISSEVPQNLSASRPQDRQFILSSKKLLLSDSGFYLCAWVDRGGLNTIYFGEGSWLTVV.

The rearrangement uses TRBV28 and TRBJ1-1; tentative D call: TRBD1 (5 bases). Trimming stripped 4 bases from V and 0 bases from J, with 12 bases between. CDR1 MDHEN and CDR2 SYDVKM come from the germline V gene. The CDR3 spans 15 residues. In DNA, the CDR3 is TGTGCCAGCAGTTCTGGAGGGGTCGTGAACACTGAAGCTTTCTTT. Protein: CASSSGGVVNTEAFF.

The chain is built from TRBV24-1 and TRBJ1-1; 7 bases fit TRBD1. V dropped 7 bases and J dropped 1; count of bases not matched to a gene: 8. The CDR3 runs to 15 residues. Germline V gene data show CDR1 as KGHDR and CDR2 as SFDVKD. The DNA for the CDR3 is TGTGCCACCAGATCCGGGACAGCAAAGAACACTGAAGCTTTCTTT. Translating it yields CATRSGTAKNTEAFF.

The chain links TRBV6-6 to TRBJ1-1; 7 bases are a match to TRBD1. CDR3 length equals 14 residues. J was trimmed by 1 base and V by 7 bases; bases with no gene match: 6. Germline CDR1 is MNHNY and CDR2 is SVGAGI (reference sequence). The CDR3 sequence is CASKETGENTEAFF. CDR3 DNA sequence: TGTGCCAGCAAGGAAACAGGGGAGAACACTGAAGCTTTCTTT.

This clone was detected only a few times. The V call is TRBV19, the J call TRBJ1-1; no clear D. CDR1 and CDR2 (germline): LNHDA, SQIVND (reference sequence). V lost 5 bases and J 1 base, leaving 20 bases between the germline ends. The CDR3 consists of 17 residues. CDR3 bases: TGTGCCAGTAGTCCCTCCCTCGGGTCGTCGCCGAACACTGAAGCTTTCTTT. Protein product: CASSPSLGSSPNTEAFF.

This chain uses TRBV29-1 with TRBJ2-1; D unresolved. The CDR3 is 13 residues long. Germline CDR1 reads SQVTM; CDR2 reads ANQGSEA. The ends were cut back, 2 bases at V and 8 bases at J, with 13 bases in the middle. CDR3 amino acids: CSVELGRSHEQFF. The CDR3 nucleotides read TGCAGCGTTGAACTGGGCCGATCCCATGAGCAGTTCTTC.

This chain connects TRBV19 to TRBJ1-1; TRBD1 agrees at 7 bases. CDR1 and CDR2 from the germline V gene are LNHDA and SQIVND (reference sequence). With 8 bases clipped from V and 1 base from J, the junction kept 4 bases outside the gene matches. The CDR3 length is 13 residues. CDR3 coding DNA: TGTGCCAGTGCCGGGACAGAGAACACTGAAGCTTTCTTT. This codes for CASAGTENTEAFF.